The next 5 T cell receptor beta chains were all read from a single sample in a study of blood T cell repertoires in COVID-19 (TCRdb year 2020). The method was the immunoSEQ multiplex PCR assay. What TCRdb holds here is the immuneACCESS table cut down to in-frame rearrangements. Part of the clones is not present; checked against another copy, under half of the missing clones reflect an unresolved V gene, and the others are unexplained. In this sample the table shows around 300,000 clones, over 80% of which occur a single time. The top ten constitute around 3.7% of the sample. Sequencing used peripheral blood. These receptors all come from a woman in her fifties or sixties with active or convalescent COVID-19.

Worth noting for this clone: At the DNA level, this CDR3 is encoded by other sequences in the same sample as well. This chain joins TRBV30 and TRBJ1-3; D unclear. This CDR3 has 14 amino acids. V was clipped by 3 bases and J by 3 bases, with 12 bases between them. Germline V gene sequence: CDR1 GTSNPN, CDR2 SVGIG (reference sequence). Here the CDR3 DNA reads TGTGCCTGGAGCGGAGCAGGAGGTGGAAACACCATATATTTT. It codes for CAWSGAGGGNTIYF.

In its sample, this clone was seen a few times. The chain links TRBV7-9 to TRBJ2-7; 9 bases line up with TRBD2. The V gene's germline CDR1 is SEHNR and CDR2 FQNEAQ (reference sequence). The CDR3 has 13 amino acids. V was pared by 6 bases and J by 4 bases, with 4 bases of the junction left unmatched. The CDR3 sequence: CASRRGLAYEQYF. DNA for the CDR3: TGTGCCAGCAGAAGGGGACTAGCATACGAGCAGTACTTC.

This chain connects TRBV11-2 to TRBJ2-1; no firm D call. The CDR3 consists of 13 residues. V lost 4 bases and J lost 4, with 8 bases in between. The germline gives CDR1 SGHAT, CDR2 FQNNGV. The CDR3 loop is CASSYVEYNEQFF. Here the CDR3 DNA reads TGTGCCAGCAGCTACGTGGAGTACAATGAGCAGTTCTTC.

Only one count was recorded for this clone. The J gene is TRBJ2-1, the V gene TRBV9, with a weak D call TRBD2 (6 bases). The CDR3 totals 15 residues. Per germline, CDR1 SGDLS and CDR2 YYNGEE. The V and J ends lost 0 bases and 3 bases respectively, with 10 bases between them. The CDR3 DNA follows: TGTGCCAGCAGCGTAGGGGGAGGCCGCTACAATGAGCAGTTCTTC. Its protein product is CASSVGGGRYNEQFF.

The chain links TRBV7-9 to TRBJ1-6; 7 bases match TRBD1. V lost 0 bases, J lost 9 bases, and 8 bases stayed unmatched. Per the germline V gene, CDR1 is SEHNR and CDR2 is FQNEAQ (reference sequence). This CDR3 has 16 residues. The CDR3 reads CASSLAIDRVSSPLHF. CDR3 nucleotides: TGTGCCAGCAGCTTAGCTATCGACAGGGTGAGTTCACCCCTCCACTTT.